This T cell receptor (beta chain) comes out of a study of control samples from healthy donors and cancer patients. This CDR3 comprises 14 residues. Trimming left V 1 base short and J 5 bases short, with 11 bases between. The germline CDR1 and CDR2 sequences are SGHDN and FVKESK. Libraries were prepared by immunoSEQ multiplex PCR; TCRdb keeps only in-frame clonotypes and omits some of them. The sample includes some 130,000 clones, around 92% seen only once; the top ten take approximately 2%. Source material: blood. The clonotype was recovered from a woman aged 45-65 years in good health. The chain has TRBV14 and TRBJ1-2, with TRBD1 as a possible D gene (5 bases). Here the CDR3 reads CASSQAQGSYGYTF. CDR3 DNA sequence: TGTGCCAGCAGCCAAGCGCAGGGCAGTTATGGCTACACCTTC.